This T cell receptor (beta chain) was recovered during a study of T cells in Graves' hyperthyroidism and ophthalmopathy. Regarding the study as a whole: Stable hyperthyroidism was separated from ophthalmopathy by a model based on 13 V-J features.

RNA transcripts served as the template for amplifying TCR beta CDR3 regions. RT-PCR in the first round (using the HTBI primer set) targeted the TCR CDR3. TCRdb reanalysed the multiplex PCR reads using MiXCR and keeps one entry per CDR3 protein. The repertoire holds more than 300,000 distinct CDR3 sequences, with less than 20% as singletons. Uncontrolled infection, other autoimmune disease, pregnancy and lactation each barred patients from inclusion. This clonotype was detected many times. The antigen remains unidentified. The sample taken for sequencing was blood. The TCR sequence derives from a man aged 18-30 years with Graves' ophthalmopathy.

The CDR3 DNA reads TGTGCCAGCAGCTTAATACAGGGTAATCAGCCCCAGCATTTT. Amino acid sequence: CASSLIQGNQPQHF. The gene calls are TRBV7-8 and TRBJ1-5; D might be TRBD1 (6 bases). V lost 2 bases and J 4 bases, leaving 9 bases between the germline ends. The CDR3 loop spans 14 amino acids. Germline V lookup: CDR1 SGHVS, CDR2 FQNEAQ.